This T cell receptor (beta chain) was recorded in a study of blood T cell repertoires in COVID-19. This table comes from immunoSEQ multiplex PCR, and its TCRdb copy is limited to in-frame clones, with some not included. Of 250,000 to 350,000 clones in the sample, approximately 85% are singletons; the top ten hold 0.87%. The table lists this clone with a count of one. Specimen: peripheral blood. The TCR sequence derives from a human donor with COVID-19, enrolled during active disease. The donor label of this sample is uncertain.

The CDR3: CASSSDRIYGYTF. In DNA, the CDR3 is TGTGCCAGCAGCTCGGACAGGATATATGGCTACACCTTC. The V call is TRBV5-6, the J call TRBJ1-2; 7 bases are a match to TRBD1. Germline trimming cut 3 bases from V and 5 bases from J; bases unmatched to any gene: 4. CDR1 and CDR2 from the germline V gene are SGHDT and YYEEEE. The CDR3 length is 13 residues.